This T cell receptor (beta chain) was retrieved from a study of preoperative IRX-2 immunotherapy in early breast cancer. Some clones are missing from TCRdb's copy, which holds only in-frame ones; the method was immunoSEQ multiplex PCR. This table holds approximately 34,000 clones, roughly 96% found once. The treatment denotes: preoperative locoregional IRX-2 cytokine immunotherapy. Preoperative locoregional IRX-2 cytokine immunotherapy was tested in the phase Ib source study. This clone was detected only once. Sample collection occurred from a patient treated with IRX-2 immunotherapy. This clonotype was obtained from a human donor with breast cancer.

CDR3 loop: CASSPMDSQETQYF. The CDR3, as DNA: TGTGCCAGCTCACCGATGGATAGCCAAGAGACCCAGTACTTC. The V and J genes are TRBV18 and TRBJ2-5; D is unresolved. This CDR3 contains 14 residues. The germline CDR1 and CDR2 sequences are KGHSH and LQKENI. Trimming took 3 bases from V and 1 from J, leaving 9 bases between them.